Below, 21 T cell receptor beta chains from the same sample are listed, as sequenced in a study of monozygotic twins with inflammatory bowel disease. TCRdb re-called the 5' RACE reads and catalogs CDR3 proteins one per entry, DNA excluded. The sample holds about 420,000 distinct CDR3 sequences. Sequenced material: blood. These receptors all come from a human donor with ulcerative colitis or Crohn's disease, or a healthy co-twin of an affected twin (not recorded which).

J is TRBJ2-7 and V is TRBV27; with no DNA, the TCRdb D assignment of TRBD1 cannot be verified. The CDR3 runs 14 residues. The germline V gene encodes CDR1 MNHEY and CDR2 SMNVEV (reference sequence). The CDR3 spells CASSLVRQSYEHYF.

The chain links TRBV4-1 to TRBJ1-4; TCRdb calls TRBD1, which cannot be checked without DNA. This CDR3 has 15 amino acids. The germline V gene has CDR1 MGHRA and CDR2 YSYEKL. CDR3 loop: CASSQLDRVNEKLFF.

The chain employs TRBV7-3 and TRBJ2-3; TCRdb indicates TRBD1, and absent DNA this call remains unverified. Germline V lookup: CDR1 SGHTA, CDR2 FQGTGA. The CDR3 totals 15 residues. This CDR3 reads CASSFTGGASDTQYF.

V usage is TRBV5-1 and J usage is TRBJ1-6. CDR1 is SGHRS and CDR2 is YFSETQ in the germline V gene. The CDR3 is made up of 18 amino acids. CDR3 region: CASRKGSTSSSYNSPLHF.

The chain employs TRBV27 and TRBJ2-7; TCRdb's D gene call, TRBD2, goes unchecked for lack of DNA. The CDR3 runs to 14 residues. The germline V gene encodes CDR1 MNHEY and CDR2 SMNVEV (reference sequence). The CDR3 sequence: CASSPARWVNEQYF.

V gene TRBV18 combines with J gene TRBJ2-3; no DNA is available, so the TRBD2 call from TCRdb remains unchecked. The germline gives CDR1 KGHSH, CDR2 LQKENI. This CDR3 has 16 amino acids. CDR3 in amino acids: CASSPGMRGATDTQYF.

The V gene is TRBV14, the J gene TRBJ1-5. Looked up from germline, CDR1 is SGHDN and CDR2 is FVKESK. This CDR3 comprises 17 residues. This chain's CDR3 is CASRPDPTHAGNQPQHF.

The chain is built from TRBV5-1 and TRBJ2-5; checking the TCRdb D call of TRBD2 is not possible without DNA. The CDR3 loop spans 16 amino acids. Germline V lookup: CDR1 SGHRS, CDR2 YFSETQ. CDR3 in amino acids: CASSQGTSGRVETQYF.

V is TRBV15 and J is TRBJ1-1; TCRdb gives TRBD1 as the D gene, but with no DNA this cannot be confirmed. This CDR3 has 14 amino acids. Germline V lookup: CDR1 LNHNV, CDR2 YYDKDF (reference sequence). CDR3 sequence: CATSRDPGVTEAFF.

V gene TRBV2 combines with J gene TRBJ2-7; TCRdb reports TRBD1, a call that lacks DNA to check it against. The germline CDR1 and CDR2 sequences are SNHLY and FYNNEI. The CDR3 extends over 15 amino acids. CDR3 region: CASSLGDRNYYEQYF.

The rearrangement joins TRBV6-5 to TRBJ2-1; TCRdb's assignment of TRBD2 cannot be checked, as there is no DNA. The V gene's germline CDR1 is MNHEY and CDR2 SVGAGI. The CDR3 has 16 amino acids. CDR3 in amino acids: CASSFPVTSGSDEQFF.

The chain carries TRBV29-1 and TRBJ2-7; TCRdb selects TRBD1, and the lack of DNA leaves this call unchecked. The germline V gene has CDR1 SQVTM and CDR2 ANQGSEA. The CDR3 has 14 amino acids. CDR3 sequence reads: CSVEGGGGSYEQYF.

The chain uses TRBV4-1 and TRBJ1-5. From germline, CDR1 is MGHRA and CDR2 YSYEKL. The CDR3 loop spans 15 amino acids. The CDR3 is CASSQSGGEDQPQHF.

The rearrangement joins TRBV6-1 to TRBJ1-1; TCRdb gives TRBD1 as the D gene, but with no DNA this cannot be confirmed. From germline, CDR1 is MNHNS and CDR2 SASEGT. The length of the CDR3 is 14 residues. The CDR3 is CASRSPGRNTEAFF.

The chain carries TRBV20-1 and TRBJ2-3; TCRdb's D call of TRBD2 is untestable without DNA. The CDR3 consists of 14 residues. Germline V gene sequence: CDR1 DFQATT, CDR2 SNEGSKA (reference sequence). The CDR3: CSAPIAGRRDTQYF.

This sequence joins TRBV5-1 and TRBJ1-5; TCRdb outputs TRBD1, but without DNA this stays unchecked. The CDR3 is 13 residues long. CDR1 is SGHRS, CDR2 YFSETQ, per germline. CDR3 loop: CASRMTEDQPQHF.

The gene calls are TRBV7-9 and TRBJ2-1; TCRdb's D gene call, TRBD2, goes unchecked for lack of DNA. Germline V gene data show CDR1 as SEHNR and CDR2 as FQNEAQ (reference sequence). The CDR3 runs 17 residues. This CDR3 is CASSSLGLAEIHNEQFF.

The gene calls are TRBV2 and TRBJ1-2. The V gene's germline CDR1 is SNHLY and CDR2 FYNNEI. The CDR3 has 16 residues. CDR3 in amino acids: CASRQSGPSVSYGYTF.

The rearrangement uses TRBV12-3 or TRBV12-4 and TRBJ1-3. The CDR3 runs to 15 residues. The CDR3 loop reads CASRQTGTGGNTIYF.

CDR3 amino acids: CSVATGRGEQFF. This chain joins TRBV29-1 and TRBJ2-1; the D gene TCRdb calls, TRBD1, cannot be checked with no DNA. This CDR3 has 12 residues. The germline gives CDR1 SQVTM, CDR2 ANQGSEA.

The chain combines TRBV7-2 with TRBJ2-3; the TRBD2 assignment by TCRdb is unverifiable without DNA. The CDR3 contains 14 residues. Germline V gene data show CDR1 as SGHTA and CDR2 as FQGNSA. The CDR3 loop reads CATAEAGFGDAQYF. The entire variable domain, with the rest obtained from reference TRBV7-2 and TRBJ2-3, is as follows: GAGVSQSPSNKVTEKGKDVELRCDPISGHTALYWYRQSLGQGLEFLIYFQGNSAPDKSGLPSDRFSAERTGGSVSTLTIQRTQQEDSAVYLCATAEAGFGDAQYFGPGTRLTVL.